These 27 T cell receptor beta chains were all obtained from the same sample, sequenced in a study of Ad26.COV2.S vaccination and SARS-CoV-2 variants. Treatment described: some 20 received Ad26.COV2.S at low or high dose, single or two shots; 5 received placebo; per-sample allocation not given. Collection of samples fell on day 63 after the first vaccine or placebo injection. Sequencing used immunoSEQ multiplex PCR; TCRdb keeps in-frame clones, though not all of them. Found here are fewer than 500,000 clones, 90% of them singletons; the top ten hold 9% to 15%. Sequencing used peripheral blood, obtained in a trial of Ad26.COV2.S vaccine versus placebo. These receptors came from a person between 18 and 60 years old who received the Ad26.COV2.S COVID-19 vaccine or a placebo.

The genes are TRBV7-8 and TRBJ1-5; D possibly corresponds to TRBD1 (5 bases). The CDR3 covers 14 residues. Germline-derived CDR1 and CDR2 are SGHVS and FQNEAQ. The V end was cut by 5 bases, the J end by 6 bases, with 14 bases between. The CDR3 DNA follows: TGTGCCAGCAGCCCCTTAGGGGTTACTCAGCCCCAGCATTTT. Translation: CASSPLGVTQPQHF.

This chain connects TRBV28 to TRBJ1-4, with no clear D. CDR1 and CDR2 (germline): MDHEN, SYDVKM. CDR3 length equals 15 residues. Between the trimmed V and J ends, which lost 6 bases and 7 bases, there was a span of 18 bases. The CDR3 DNA is TGTGCCAGCAGACCATCCGGGTTCGGAGGTGAAAAACTGTTTTTT. This sequence encodes CASRPSGFGGEKLFF.

The chain couples TRBV2 to TRBJ2-1; 10 bases align to TRBD2. V shed 10 bases, J shed 5 bases, and the junction held 8 bases outside the gene matches. The length of the CDR3 is 14 residues. Germline values: CDR1 SNHLY, CDR2 FYNNEI. CDR3 region: CATRASGSHNEQFF. CDR3 nucleotides: TGTGCCACCCGGGCTAGCGGGAGCCACAATGAGCAGTTCTTC. The variable domain in full, completed from reference TRBV2 and TRBJ2-1, reads EPEVTQTPSHQVTQMGQEVILRCVPISNHLYFYWYRQILGQKVEFLVSFYNNEISEKSEIFDDQFSVERPDGSNFTLKIRSTKLEDSAMYFCATRASGSHNEQFFGPGTRLTVL.

The table lists this clone with a count of one. V gene TRBV12-5 combines with J gene TRBJ1-2; a possible D gene is TRBD1 (5 bases). The ends were cut back, 3 bases at V and 1 base at J, with 9 bases in the middle. The CDR3 is 14 residues long. CDR1 and CDR2 from the germline V gene are LGHNT and FRNRAP. This chain's CDR3 is CASGLVTVNYGYTF. The CDR3 region has the DNA TGTGCTAGTGGTTTAGTGACAGTTAACTATGGCTACACCTTC.

The genes are TRBV19 and TRBJ2-6, with D perhaps assigned TRBD1 or TRBD2 (6 bases each). Germline V lookup: CDR1 LNHDA, CDR2 SQIVND (reference sequence). The CDR3 covers 15 residues. Trimming removed 8 bases at V and 2 bases at J, with 13 bases between. The CDR3 is CASHPGATGANVLTF. As DNA, the CDR3 is TGTGCCAGTCACCCGGGGGCTACTGGGGCCAACGTCCTGACTTTC.

The chain couples TRBV11-2 to TRBJ2-3; the match to TRBD2 covers 11 bases. Germline CDR1 reads SGHAT; CDR2 reads FQNNGV. The V gene end was trimmed by 5 bases and the J gene end by 6 bases; junction bases not matched to a gene: 10. The CDR3 totals 16 residues. CDR3 protein: CASSPALAGGGDTQYF. For the CDR3, the DNA is TGTGCCAGCAGCCCCGCTCTAGCGGGAGGAGGGGATACGCAGTATTTT.

The chain couples TRBV24-1 to TRBJ1-1; D is possibly TRBD1 (6 bases). This CDR3 is built from 12 residues. V lost 12 bases and J lost 0, with 10 bases in between. Germline loops: CDR1 KGHDR, CDR2 SFDVKD. CDR3: CAARGVNTEAFF. DNA for the CDR3: TGTGCCGCTAGGGGGGTGAACACTGAAGCTTTCTTT.

The chain has TRBV10-3 and TRBJ1-6; 7 positions match TRBD1. The ends lost 4 bases at V and 11 bases at J; junction bases unmatched: 14. The germline CDR1 and CDR2 sequences are ENHRY and SYGVKD. The CDR3 totals 16 residues. The CDR3: CAISAIDGTDKPPLHF. The CDR3, as DNA: TGTGCCATCAGTGCCATCGACGGGACAGACAAACCACCCCTCCACTTT.

V gene TRBV7-6 combines with J gene TRBJ1-1; D is unclear. With 5 bases removed from V and 0 bases from J, the gap between germline ends came to 16 bases. The germline gives CDR1 SGHVS, CDR2 FNYEAQ. CDR3 length: 16 amino acids. In nucleotides, the CDR3 is TGTGCCAGCAGCCGTTACCTCGGGAAAATGAACACTGAAGCTTTCTTT. Its protein is CASSRYLGKMNTEAFF. The full variable domain, rest sourced from reference TRBV7-6 and TRBJ1-1, is GAGVSQSPRYKVTKRGQDVALRCDPISGHVSLYWYRQALGQGPEFLTYFNYEAQQDKSGLPNDRFSAERPEGSISTLTIQRTEQRDSAMYRCASSRYLGKMNTEAFFGQGTRLTVV.

The rearrangement links TRBV15 to TRBJ2-7; 8 nucleotides align to TRBD2. Germline V CDR1 and CDR2: LNHNV, YYDKDF (reference sequence). The CDR3 length is 12 residues. V gave up 1 base and J gave up 9 bases; unmatched junction bases: 2. CDR3 bases: TGTGCCACCAGCAGAGCGGGAGGGCCGCAGTACTTC. This gives the protein CATSRAGGPQYF.

This rearrangement joins TRBV5-5 to TRBJ1-2; tentatively, D is TRBD1 (6 bases). Trimming cost V 2 bases and J 2 bases, with 13 bases left between them. The CDR3 contains 15 residues. Per the germline V gene, CDR1 is SGHKS and CDR2 is YYEKEE (reference sequence). CDR3 sequence reads: CASSLLAGANYGYTF. In DNA form, the CDR3 reads TGTGCCAGCAGCTTACTGGCAGGGGCCAACTATGGCTACACCTTC.

This chain connects TRBV19 to TRBJ2-1, with 8 positions matching TRBD2. The CDR3 sequence is 15 residues long. From germline, CDR1 is LNHDA and CDR2 SQIVND (reference sequence). J gave up 4 bases and V 6 bases, and 8 bases lay outside the gene matches. This CDR3 is CASREAGVGYNEQFF. DNA for the CDR3: TGTGCCAGTAGAGAAGCGGGAGTGGGATACAATGAGCAGTTCTTC.

The chain recombines TRBV10-1 with TRBJ2-3; 7 nucleotides align to TRBD2. CDR1 is WNHNN and CDR2 is SYGVQD in the germline V gene (reference sequence). The CDR3 is made up of 14 amino acids. V lost 2 bases to trimming and J lost 6 bases; unmatched junction nucleotides: 5. The CDR3, as DNA: TGCGCCAGCAGTGAGGCGGGAGAGCTGGATACGCAGTATTTT. This codes for CASSEAGELDTQYF.

This chain links TRBV15 with TRBJ1-6; unclear D gene. Germline CDR1 LNHNV, CDR2 YYDKDF (reference sequence). The germline V and J ends were trimmed by 0 bases and 4 bases, with 10 bases remaining between them. The CDR3 covers 16 residues. The CDR3 DNA follows: TGTGCCACCAGCAGAGATCTCCGGGCGTATAATTCACCCCTCCACTTT. This encodes CATSRDLRAYNSPLHF.

This clone has a single count. The chain joins TRBV19 to TRBJ1-1; D unresolved. This CDR3 has 13 amino acids. Per the germline V gene, CDR1 is LNHDA and CDR2 is SQIVND (reference sequence). V was trimmed by 5 bases and J by 5 bases, leaving 12 bases between them. Here the CDR3 reads CASSPGLRTEAFF. The CDR3 DNA follows: TGTGCCAGTAGTCCTGGACTGAGGACTGAAGCTTTCTTT.

The chain links TRBV29-1 to TRBJ2-1; D is possibly TRBD1 (6 bases). The CDR3 runs to 12 residues. The ends were cut back, 7 bases at V and 7 bases at J, with 14 bases in the middle. Germline assignment: CDR1 SQVTM and CDR2 ANQGSEA. In nucleotides, the CDR3 is TGCAGCGGACCTGCGACAGGAAATGAGCAGTTCTTC. Translated, it gives CSGPATGNEQFF.

This clone was detected only once. The V call is TRBV14, the J call TRBJ1-2, with TRBD1 matching 8 bases. The CDR3 is 16 residues long. V lost 0 bases, J lost 3 bases, and 6 bases stayed unmatched. Per germline, CDR1 SGHDN and CDR2 FVKESK. CDR3 bases: TGTGCCAGCAGCCAAGATTTTGGGACAGGCTACTATGGCTACACCTTC. Translating it yields CASSQDFGTGYYGYTF.

The chain has TRBV11-2 and TRBJ1-1; 7 bases map to TRBD1. With 2 bases clipped from V and 3 bases from J, the junction kept 6 bases outside the gene matches. CDR1 is SGHAT and CDR2 is FQNNGV in the germline V gene. This CDR3 has 15 residues. CDR3 sequence reads: CASSLSEGAHTEAFF. CDR3 DNA: TGTGCCAGCAGCTTATCAGAGGGGGCCCACACTGAAGCTTTCTTT.

The chain joins TRBV5-1 to TRBJ1-3; D unresolved. The CDR3 contains 15 residues. The germline CDR1 and CDR2 sequences are SGHRS and YFSETQ. With 2 bases removed from V and 0 bases from J, the gap between germline ends came to 9 bases. CDR3 sequence reads: CASSFGSTSGNTIYF. CDR3 nucleotides: TGCGCCAGCAGCTTCGGCTCCACCTCTGGAAACACCATATATTTT.

The rearrangement links TRBV18 to TRBJ1-6; D ambiguous. CDR3 size: 12 residues. Germline CDR1 is KGHSH and CDR2 is LQKENI. The ends were cut back, 5 bases at V and 2 bases at J, with 1 base in the middle. The CDR3 sequence: CASSTYNSPLHF. The CDR3 nucleotides are TGTGCCAGCTCAACCTATAATTCACCCCTCCACTTT. Full variable domain (missing parts from reference TRBV18 and TRBJ1-6): NAGVMQNPRHLVRRRGQEARLRCSPMKGHSHVYWYRQLPEEGLKFMVYLQKENIIDESGMPKERFSAEFPKEGPSILRIQQVVRGDSAAYFCASSTYNSPLHFGNGTRLTVT.

Here the CDR3 DNA reads TGTGCCAGCAGTTACGGGGAACCAAGCACAGATACGCAGTATTTT. Encoded protein: CASSYGEPSTDTQYF. The chain uses TRBV6-5 and TRBJ2-3; D gene uncertain. Germline-derived CDR1 and CDR2 are MNHEY and SVGAGI. V was clipped by 2 bases and J by 0 bases, with 9 bases between them. CDR3 size: 15 residues.

The chain combines TRBV4-2 with TRBJ2-7; 7 bases map to TRBD1. This CDR3 spans 13 amino acids. Looked up from germline, CDR1 is LGHNA and CDR2 is YNFKEQ. V was clipped by 1 base and J by 5 bases; unmatched bases: 2. CDR3 sequence (DNA): TGTGCCAGCAGCCAAGCGACAGGGAACGAGCAGTACTTC. Protein sequence: CASSQATGNEQYF.

The chain uses TRBV4-2 and TRBJ2-7; no reliable D call. The CDR3 sequence is 13 residues long. V was trimmed by 1 base and J by 6 bases, leaving 10 bases between them. Germline V lookup: CDR1 LGHNA, CDR2 YNFKEQ. CDR3 residues: CASSQGLKAEQYF. The CDR3 DNA sequence: TGTGCCAGCAGCCAAGGTCTGAAGGCCGAGCAGTACTTC.

This clone occurred once. V gene TRBV3-1 (or the pseudogene TRBV3-2) combines with J gene TRBJ2-5; the match to TRBD2 covers 11 bases. With V trimmed by 2 bases and J by 4 bases, 3 bases remained unmatched. Germline CDR1 is LGHDT and CDR2 is YNNKEL (reference sequence). The CDR3 has 15 amino acids. The CDR3 region is CASSQLAGGPETQYF. In DNA form, the CDR3 reads TGTGCCAGCAGCCAACTAGCGGGAGGCCCAGAGACCCAGTACTTC.

CDR3 coding DNA: TGTGCCAGCAGCGCGGGACTAGCGGTCTCAGATACGCAGTATTTT. Residues: CASSAGLAVSDTQYF. This rearrangement joins TRBV7-3 to TRBJ2-3, with 11 bases matching TRBD2. The length of the CDR3 is 15 residues. After removal of 5 bases from V and 4 bases from J, the junction contained 5 bases not matched to a gene. Germline V gene lookup returns CDR1 SGHTA and CDR2 FQGTGA.

The chain carries TRBV7-9 and TRBJ2-3; 10 positions agree with TRBD2. The V segment lost 5 bases and the J segment 1 base; nucleotides outside the gene matches: 3. Germline V gene sequence: CDR1 SEHNR, CDR2 FQNEAQ (reference sequence). The length of the CDR3 is 15 residues. For the CDR3, the DNA is TGTGCCAGCAGCCCGCTAGCGGGGGGCACAGATACGCAGTATTTT. It yields the protein CASSPLAGGTDTQYF.

V usage is TRBV6-2 or TRBV6-3 and J usage is TRBJ2-3, with D possibly matching TRBD1 (6 bases). CDR1 is MNHEY, CDR2 SVGEGT, per germline. The CDR3 extends over 16 amino acids. V lost 0 bases, J lost 1 base, and 11 bases lay in between. The CDR3 sequence is CASSYSLGAGTDTQYF. DNA of the CDR3: TGTGCCAGCAGTTACTCGCTGGGGGCAGGCACAGATACGCAGTATTTT.